This T cell receptor beta chain was observed in a study of OX40 agonist ivuxolimab in advanced cancers. Study details: It was permissible to have had prior anti-PD-1, anti-PD-L1 or anti-CTLA-4 therapy, and around 40% had some. Three patients responded partially, comprising one with hepatocellular carcinoma and two with cutaneous melanoma.

Assay: immunoSEQ multiplex PCR; the TCRdb copy retains only in-frame clones and omits some. The profile covers 85,000 to 100,000 clones, with roughly 90% appearing a single time and 0.79% taken by the ten largest. With regard to this clone: The antigen is undetermined.

The study's findings and limits: Individuals who were partial responders at 0.1-3.0 mg/kg had clonal expansion that ranked among the lowest. Within 6 weeks, CD4+ and CD8+ blood T cells expanded clonally at 0.1 to 3.0 mg/kg.

This sequence was found in an adult with an advanced solid tumor such as melanoma, head and neck, liver or kidney cancer. The sample consisted of CD4+ or CD8+ T cells sorted from blood, taken in a trial of the OX40 agonist ivuxolimab.

The CDR3 sequence is CASSSYGQGKETQYF. The DNA of the CDR3 is TGTGCCAGCAGCTCCTACGGACAGGGTAAAGAGACCCAGTACTTC. The rearrangement links TRBV11-2 to TRBJ2-5; TRBD1 matches 8 bases. V dropped 4 bases and J dropped 3; count of bases not matched to a gene: 7. Germline V gene lookup returns CDR1 SGHAT and CDR2 FQNNGV. The CDR3 extends over 15 amino acids.